What follows describes a single TCR beta chain. A junction boundary mismatches the germline segment, possibly from a read error. The data stem from a study of OX40 agonist ivuxolimab in advanced cancers. The germline V gene has CDR1 KGHSH and CDR2 LQKENI. This CDR3 is built from 14 residues. Here immunoSEQ multiplex PCR was the method, and the copy in TCRdb shows in-frame clones only, minus some. The profile shows about 150,000 clones, under 95% of them singletons. The chain uses TRBV18 and TRBJ1-1, with 7 bases that match TRBD1. This specimen was CD4+ or CD8+ T cells sorted from blood, taken in a trial of the OX40 agonist ivuxolimab. The receptor comes from an adult with an advanced solid tumor such as melanoma, head and neck, liver or kidney cancer. The CDR3 DNA reads TGTGCCAGCTCGCCACAGGGGTATGGGTCTGAAGCTTTCTTT. It translates to CASSPQGYGSEAFF.